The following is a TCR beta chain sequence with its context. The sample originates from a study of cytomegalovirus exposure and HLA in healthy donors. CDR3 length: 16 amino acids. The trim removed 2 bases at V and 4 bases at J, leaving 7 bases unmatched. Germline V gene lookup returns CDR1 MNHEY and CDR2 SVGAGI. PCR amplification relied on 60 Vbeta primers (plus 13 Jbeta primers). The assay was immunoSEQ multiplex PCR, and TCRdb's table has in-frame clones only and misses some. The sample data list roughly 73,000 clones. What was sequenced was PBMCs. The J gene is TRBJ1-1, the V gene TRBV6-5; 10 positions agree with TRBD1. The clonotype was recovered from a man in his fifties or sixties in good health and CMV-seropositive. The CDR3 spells CASSYPRTGGSTEAFF. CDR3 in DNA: TGTGCCAGCAGTTACCCTAGGACAGGGGGAAGCACTGAAGCTTTCTTT.